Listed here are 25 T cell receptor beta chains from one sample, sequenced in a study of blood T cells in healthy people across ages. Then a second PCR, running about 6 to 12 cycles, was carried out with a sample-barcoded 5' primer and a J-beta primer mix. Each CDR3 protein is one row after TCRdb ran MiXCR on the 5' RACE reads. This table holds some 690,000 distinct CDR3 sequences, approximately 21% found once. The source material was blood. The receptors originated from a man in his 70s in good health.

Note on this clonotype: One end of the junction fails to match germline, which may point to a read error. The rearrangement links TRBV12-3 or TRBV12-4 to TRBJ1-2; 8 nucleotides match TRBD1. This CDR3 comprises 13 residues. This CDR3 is CASSLTGDYGHTF. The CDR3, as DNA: TGTGCCAGCAGCTTGACAGGGGACTATGGCCACACCTTC.

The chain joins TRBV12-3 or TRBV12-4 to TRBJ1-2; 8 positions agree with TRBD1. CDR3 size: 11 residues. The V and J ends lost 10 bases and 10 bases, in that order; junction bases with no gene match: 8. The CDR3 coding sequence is TGTGCCAACACACCAGGGGGCCCCTACACCTTC. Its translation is CANTPGGPYTF.

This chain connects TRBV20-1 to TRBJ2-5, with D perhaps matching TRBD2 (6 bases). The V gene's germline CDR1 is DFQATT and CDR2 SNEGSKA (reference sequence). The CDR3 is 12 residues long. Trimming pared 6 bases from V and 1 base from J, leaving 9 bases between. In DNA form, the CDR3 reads TGCAGTGCCCCTAGCGTCCAAGAGACCCAGTACTTC. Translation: CSAPSVQETQYF.

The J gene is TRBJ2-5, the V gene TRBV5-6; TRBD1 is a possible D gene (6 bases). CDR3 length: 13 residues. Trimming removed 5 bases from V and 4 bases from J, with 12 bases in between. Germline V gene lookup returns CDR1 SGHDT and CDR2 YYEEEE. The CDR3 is CASSYRVGETQYF. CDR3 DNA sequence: TGTGCCAGCAGTTACAGGGTGGGAGAGACCCAGTACTTC. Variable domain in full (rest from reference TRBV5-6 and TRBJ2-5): DAGVTQSPTHLIKTRGQQVTLRCSPKSGHDTVSWYQQALGQGPQFIFQYYEEEERQRGNFPDRFSGHQFPNYSSELNVNALLLGDSALYLCASSYRVGETQYFGPGTRLLVL.

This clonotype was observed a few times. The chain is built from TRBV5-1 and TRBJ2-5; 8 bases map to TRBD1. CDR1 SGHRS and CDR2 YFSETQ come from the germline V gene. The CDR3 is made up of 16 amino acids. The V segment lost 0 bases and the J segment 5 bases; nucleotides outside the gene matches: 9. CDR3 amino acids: CASSLASGGVYETQYF. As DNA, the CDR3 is TGCGCCAGCAGCTTGGCGTCAGGGGGCGTATACGAGACCCAGTACTTC.

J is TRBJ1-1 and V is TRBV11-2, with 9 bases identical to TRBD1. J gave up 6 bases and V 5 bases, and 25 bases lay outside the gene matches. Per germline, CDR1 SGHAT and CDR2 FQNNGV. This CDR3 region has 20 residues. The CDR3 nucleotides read TGTGCCAGCAGCCGCCTAACCCAAGGACAGGGGCCCCTGGGAGACTCTGAAGCTTTCTTT. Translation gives CASSRLTQGQGPLGDSEAFF.

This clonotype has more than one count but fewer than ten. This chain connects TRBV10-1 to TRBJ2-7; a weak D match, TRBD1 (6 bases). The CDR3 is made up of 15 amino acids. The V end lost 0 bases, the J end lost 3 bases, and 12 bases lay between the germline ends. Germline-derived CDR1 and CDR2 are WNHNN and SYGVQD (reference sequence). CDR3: CASSESRGAFYEQYF. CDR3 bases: TGCGCCAGCAGTGAGTCCAGGGGCGCTTTCTACGAGCAGTACTTC.

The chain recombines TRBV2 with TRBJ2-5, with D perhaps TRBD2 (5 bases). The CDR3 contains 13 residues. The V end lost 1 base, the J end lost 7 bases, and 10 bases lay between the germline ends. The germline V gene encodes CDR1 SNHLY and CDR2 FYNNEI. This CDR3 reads CASSEEGRGTQYF. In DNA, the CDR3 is TGTGCCAGCAGTGAAGAAGGACGGGGGACCCAGTACTTC.

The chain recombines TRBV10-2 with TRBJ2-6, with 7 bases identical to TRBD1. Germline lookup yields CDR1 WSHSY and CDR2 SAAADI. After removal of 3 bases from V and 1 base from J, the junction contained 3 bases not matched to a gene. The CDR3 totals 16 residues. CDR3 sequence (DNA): TGCGCCAGCAGTGAAACAGGGGTTTCTGGGGCCAACGTCCTGACTTTC. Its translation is CASSETGVSGANVLTF.

The CDR3 loop reads CASSSGQGRFF. The CDR3 region has the DNA TGTGCCAGCAGTAGTGGACAGGGGCGGTTCTTC. V is TRBV12-3 or TRBV12-4 and J is TRBJ2-1; 9 nucleotides match TRBD1. Trimming removed 5 bases from V and 15 bases from J; junction bases left unmatched: 5. The CDR3 extends over 11 amino acids.

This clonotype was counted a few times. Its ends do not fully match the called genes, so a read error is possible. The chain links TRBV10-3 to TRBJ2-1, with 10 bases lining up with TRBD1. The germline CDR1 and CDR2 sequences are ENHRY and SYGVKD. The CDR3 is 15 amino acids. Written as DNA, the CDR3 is TGTGCCATCAGGAGCGGGACAGGGGTATACAGTGAGCAGTTCTTC. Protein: CAIRSGTGVYSEQFF.

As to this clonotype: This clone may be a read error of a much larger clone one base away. The CDR3 DNA reads TGTGCCAGCAGTGAATTAGTCGGAACTAGCACAGATACGCAGTCTTTT. It is translated as CASSELVGTSTDTQSF. V gene TRBV6-1 combines with J gene TRBJ2-3; the D gene is possibly TRBD2 (6 bases). CDR3 length equals 16 residues. In germline, CDR1 is MNHNS, CDR2 SASEGT.

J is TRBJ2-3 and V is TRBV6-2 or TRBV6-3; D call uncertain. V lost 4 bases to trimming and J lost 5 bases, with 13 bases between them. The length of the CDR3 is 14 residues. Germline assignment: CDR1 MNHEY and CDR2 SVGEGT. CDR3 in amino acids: CASSSNSLGDTQYF. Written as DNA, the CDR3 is TGTGCCAGCAGTTCCAATAGTTTGGGAGATACGCAGTATTTT.

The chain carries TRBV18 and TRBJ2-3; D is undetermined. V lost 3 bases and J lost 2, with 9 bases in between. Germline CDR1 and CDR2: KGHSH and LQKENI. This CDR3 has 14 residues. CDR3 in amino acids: CASSPPVNTDTQYF. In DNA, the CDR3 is TGTGCCAGCTCACCCCCGGTTAACACAGATACGCAGTATTTT. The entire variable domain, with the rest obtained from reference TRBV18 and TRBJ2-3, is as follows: NAGVMQNPRHLVRRRGQEARLRCSPMKGHSHVYWYRQLPEEGLKFMVYLQKENIIDESGMPKERFSAEFPKEGPSILRIQQVVRGDSAAYFCASSPPVNTDTQYFGPGTRLTVL.

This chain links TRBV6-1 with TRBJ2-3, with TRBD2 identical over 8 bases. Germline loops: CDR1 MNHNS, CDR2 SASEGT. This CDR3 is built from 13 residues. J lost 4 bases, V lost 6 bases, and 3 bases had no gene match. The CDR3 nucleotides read TGTGCCAGCAGGCGGGGGGTGGCAGATACGCAGTATTTT. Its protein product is CASRRGVADTQYF.

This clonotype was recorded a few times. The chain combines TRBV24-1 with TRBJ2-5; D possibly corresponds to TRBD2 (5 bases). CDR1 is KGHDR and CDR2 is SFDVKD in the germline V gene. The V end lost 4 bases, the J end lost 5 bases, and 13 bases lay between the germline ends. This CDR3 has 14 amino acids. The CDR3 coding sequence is TGTGCCACCAGTGACTACCGAACGGGGGAGACCCAGTACTTC. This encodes CATSDYRTGETQYF.

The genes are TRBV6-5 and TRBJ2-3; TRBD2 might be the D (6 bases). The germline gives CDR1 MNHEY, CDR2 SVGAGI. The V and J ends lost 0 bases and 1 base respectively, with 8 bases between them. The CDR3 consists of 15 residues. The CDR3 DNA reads TGTGCCAGCAGTTACTCTCTAGCGCGCACAGATACGCAGTATTTT. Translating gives CASSYSLARTDTQYF.

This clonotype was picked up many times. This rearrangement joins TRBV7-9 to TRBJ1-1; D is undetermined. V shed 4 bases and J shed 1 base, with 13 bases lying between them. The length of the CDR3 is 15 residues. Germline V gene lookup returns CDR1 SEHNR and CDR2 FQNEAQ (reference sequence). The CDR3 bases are TGTGCCAGCAGCTACCCGACGGAGCAGAACACTGAAGCTTTCTTT. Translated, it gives CASSYPTEQNTEAFF.

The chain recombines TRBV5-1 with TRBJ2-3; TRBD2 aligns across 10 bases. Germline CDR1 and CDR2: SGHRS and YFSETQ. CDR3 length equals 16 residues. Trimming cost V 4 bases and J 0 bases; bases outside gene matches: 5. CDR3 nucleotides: TGCGCCAGCAGCCCTAGCGGGGGCCCAAGCACAGATACGCAGTATTTT. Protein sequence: CASSPSGGPSTDTQYF.

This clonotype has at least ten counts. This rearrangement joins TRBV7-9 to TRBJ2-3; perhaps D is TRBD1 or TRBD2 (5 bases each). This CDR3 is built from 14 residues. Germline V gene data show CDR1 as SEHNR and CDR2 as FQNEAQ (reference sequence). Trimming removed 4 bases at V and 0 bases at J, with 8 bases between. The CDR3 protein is CASSSGRSTDTQYF. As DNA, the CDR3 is TGTGCCAGCAGCTCGGGGCGTAGCACAGATACGCAGTATTTT.

In nucleotides, the CDR3 is TGCGCCAGCAGCCAAGATCCCCCCCGTTCCCTCTCCTACGAGCAGTACTTC. Its protein product is CASSQDPPRSLSYEQYF. The rearrangement uses TRBV4-3 and TRBJ2-7; no firm D call. CDR1 and CDR2 from the germline V gene are LGHNA and YSLEER. The V and J ends lost 0 bases and 0 bases respectively, with 15 bases between them. The CDR3 length is 17 residues.

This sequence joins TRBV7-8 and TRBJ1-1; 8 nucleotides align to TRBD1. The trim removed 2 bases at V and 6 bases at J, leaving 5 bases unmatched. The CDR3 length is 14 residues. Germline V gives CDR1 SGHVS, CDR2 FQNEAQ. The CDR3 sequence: CASSLTTGGAEAFF. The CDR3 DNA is TGTGCCAGCAGCTTAACAACAGGGGGGGCTGAAGCTTTCTTT.

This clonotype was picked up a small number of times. CDR3 coding DNA: TGTGCTAGTGGCTCTTCTTTAGCGGGGGAACCCTATACGCAGTATTTT. This encodes CASGSSLAGEPYTQYF. The chain has TRBV12-5 and TRBJ2-3; 9 bases align to TRBD2. The CDR3 is 16 residues long. Germline lookup yields CDR1 LGHNT and CDR2 FRNRAP. Germline trimming cut 6 bases from V and 7 bases from J; bases unmatched to any gene: 14. Drawing the rest from reference TRBV12-5 and TRBJ2-3, the complete variable domain is DARVTQTPRHKVTEMGQEVTMRCQPILGHNTVFWYRQTMMQGLELLAYFRNRAPLDDSGMPKDRFSAEMPDATLATLKIQPSEPRDSAVYFCASGSSLAGEPYTQYFGPGTRLTVL.

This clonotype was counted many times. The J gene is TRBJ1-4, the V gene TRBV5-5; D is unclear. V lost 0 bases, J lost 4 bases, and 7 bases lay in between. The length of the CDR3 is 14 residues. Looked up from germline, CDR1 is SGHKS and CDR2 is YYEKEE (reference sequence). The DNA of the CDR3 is TGTGCCAGCAGCTTGGGGGATCTTAATGAAAAACTGTTTTTT. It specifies CASSLGDLNEKLFF.

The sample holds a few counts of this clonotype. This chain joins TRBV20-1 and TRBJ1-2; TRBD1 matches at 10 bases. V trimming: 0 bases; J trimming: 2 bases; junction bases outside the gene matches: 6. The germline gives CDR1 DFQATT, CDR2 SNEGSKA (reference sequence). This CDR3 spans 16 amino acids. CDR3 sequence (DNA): TGCAGTGCTAGAGATGGGGGGACAGGGGCAAACTATGGCTACACCTTC. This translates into CSARDGGTGANYGYTF.